A selection of T cell receptor beta chains follows, all from one sample in a study of blood T cells in healthy people across ages. TCRdb redid the calling of the 5' RACE reads with MiXCR, one entry per CDR3 protein. The sample gives hundreds of thousands of distinct CDR3 sequences, around 43% of which show up once; nearly 20% is in the top ten. The sequencing input was blood. These receptors were obtained from a man between 60 and 75 years old in good health. The CDR3 runs from the conserved cysteine through the conserved F or W. The D gene is left open where the match is weak. Clone size is stated in some rows and not others, as once, few, many or a class when expanded.

TRBJ2-5,NA,TRBD2,TRBV7-2,CASSLVFSGGALYEQYF,TGTGCCAGCAGCTTAGTATTTAGCGGGGGGGCGTTATATGAGCAGTACTTC
TRBJ2-7,NA,NA,TRBV7-2,CVSKSPGAPYEQYF,TGTGTCAGCAAAAGCCCCGGGGCCCCCTACGAGCAGTACTTC
TRBJ1-5,few,TRBD1,TRBV12-3/TRBV12-4,CASSPFGQVNQPQHF,TGTGCCAGCAGTCCGTTCGGACAGGTGAATCAGCCCCAGCATTTT
TRBJ1-4,NA,NA,TRBV2,CASSEIALLGEKLFF,TGTGCCAGCAGTGAAATCGCCCTCCTGGGGGAAAAACTGTTTTTT
TRBJ2-1,NA,TRBD1,TRBV20-1,CSARDVQGVGSSYNEQFF,TGCAGTGCTAGAGATGTACAGGGGGTTGGAAGCTCCTACAATGAGCAGTTCTTC
TRBJ2-3,once,NA,TRBV20-1,CSDGRTGASTDTQYF,TGCAGTGATGGTCGAACAGGAGCTAGCACAGATACGCAGTATTTT
TRBJ2-7,NA,TRBD2,TRBV2,CASRGGGRDEQYF,TGTGCCAGCAGGGGCGGGGGGAGAGACGAGCAGTACTTC
TRBJ2-7,NA,TRBD1,TRBV20-1,CSGGQGRAYEQYF,TGCAGTGGCGGACAGGGAAGGGCCTACGAGCAGTACTTC
TRBJ2-3,NA,NA,TRBV12-3/TRBV12-4,CASSFKQSTDTQYF,TGTGCCAGCAGTTTTAAGCAGAGCACAGATACGCAGTATTTT
TRBJ2-5,NA,NA,TRBV4-3,CASSQGLEGPVQETQYF,TGCGCCAGCAGCCAGGGTCTCGAGGGCCCGGTGCAAGAGACCCAGTACTTC
TRBJ2-5,few,NA,TRBV5-6,CASSGQNAVMTQYF,TGTGCCAGCAGCGGACAGAACGCCGTAATGACCCAGTACTTC
TRBJ2-2,few,TRBD1,TRBV4-1,CASSLDRGRLAGELFF,TGCGCCAGCAGCTTAGACAGGGGGCGCCTCGCCGGGGAGCTGTTTTTT
TRBJ2-7,many,TRBD2,TRBV4-1,CASSRTSGTYEQYF,TGCGCCAGCAGCAGGACTAGCGGTACCTACGAGCAGTACTTC
TRBJ2-5,few,NA,TRBV15,CATSRDGGSQYF,TGTGCCACCAGCAGAGACGGAGGGTCCCAGTACTTC
TRBJ2-4,few,NA,TRBV5-1,CASSLAGTTAKNIQYF,TGCGCCAGCAGCTTGGCCGGGACAACAGCCAAAAACATTCAGTACTTC